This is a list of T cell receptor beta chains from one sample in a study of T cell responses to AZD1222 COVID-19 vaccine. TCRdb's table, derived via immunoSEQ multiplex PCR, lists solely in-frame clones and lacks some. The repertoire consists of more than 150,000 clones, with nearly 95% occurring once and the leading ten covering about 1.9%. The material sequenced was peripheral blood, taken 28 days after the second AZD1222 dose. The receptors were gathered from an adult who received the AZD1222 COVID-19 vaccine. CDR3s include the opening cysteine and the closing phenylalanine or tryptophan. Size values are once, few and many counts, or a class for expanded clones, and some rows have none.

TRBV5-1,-,CASSMTGTGGIEAFF
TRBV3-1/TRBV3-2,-,CASSQSGPTNEKLFF
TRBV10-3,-,CAISGRTSGRIDTQYF
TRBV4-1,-,CASSQYTGGGAFF
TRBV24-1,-,CATRGTGGTGELFF
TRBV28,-,CASSLSRGGNTEAFF
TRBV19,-,CASSPHSWGQARHEKLFF
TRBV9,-,CASSVLTGVSAGNTIYF
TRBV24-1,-,CATRRGQGLSNEQFF
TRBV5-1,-,CASSSTSDEQYF
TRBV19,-,CATRNQVNSNQPQHF
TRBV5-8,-,CASSPGQVSGNTIYF
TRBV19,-,CASSLQGGGTEAFF
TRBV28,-,CASRPQGQETQYF
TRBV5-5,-,CASSILGDSGGGQYF
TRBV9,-,CASSVIDSITDTQYF
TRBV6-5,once,CASSYSGITQETQYF
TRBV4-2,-,CASSPLTSGNYNEQFF
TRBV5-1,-,CASSLDGSGNTIYF
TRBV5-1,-,CASSLSGGIRGAEAFF
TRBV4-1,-,CASSQQTGNYGYTF
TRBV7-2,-,CASSLASSGGGDTQYF
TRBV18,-,CASSQGTSDEQFF
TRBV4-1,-,CASSQEWGGRANVLTF
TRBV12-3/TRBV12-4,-,CASGGSSYEQYF
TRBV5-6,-,CASSFHYGYTF
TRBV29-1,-,CSVQLGETQYF
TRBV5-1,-,CASSLGQTSGNNEQFF
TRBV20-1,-,CSASSQKYNEQFF
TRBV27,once,CASSLDGGLLLNGANVLTF
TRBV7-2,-,CASSLAGLDYNEQFF
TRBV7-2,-,CASSQTGAGTEAFF
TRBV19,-,CASRGTGQETQYF
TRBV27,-,CASRHFYGGSGDSYNSPLHF
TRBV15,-,CATSRDPAGTDTQYF
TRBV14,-,CASGDGIMNTEAFF
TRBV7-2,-,CASSLGGTGRNYGYTF
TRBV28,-,CASTPPGQFLGNTIYF
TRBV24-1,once,CATRTGTDSGGELFF
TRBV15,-,CATSRVRGQNTEAFF
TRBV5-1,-,CASSWTGQGLAEAFF
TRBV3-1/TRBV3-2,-,CASSHPGRGSRGILEQYF
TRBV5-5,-,CASSPSPTVASNQPQHF
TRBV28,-,CASSLSDPRDGAYEQYF